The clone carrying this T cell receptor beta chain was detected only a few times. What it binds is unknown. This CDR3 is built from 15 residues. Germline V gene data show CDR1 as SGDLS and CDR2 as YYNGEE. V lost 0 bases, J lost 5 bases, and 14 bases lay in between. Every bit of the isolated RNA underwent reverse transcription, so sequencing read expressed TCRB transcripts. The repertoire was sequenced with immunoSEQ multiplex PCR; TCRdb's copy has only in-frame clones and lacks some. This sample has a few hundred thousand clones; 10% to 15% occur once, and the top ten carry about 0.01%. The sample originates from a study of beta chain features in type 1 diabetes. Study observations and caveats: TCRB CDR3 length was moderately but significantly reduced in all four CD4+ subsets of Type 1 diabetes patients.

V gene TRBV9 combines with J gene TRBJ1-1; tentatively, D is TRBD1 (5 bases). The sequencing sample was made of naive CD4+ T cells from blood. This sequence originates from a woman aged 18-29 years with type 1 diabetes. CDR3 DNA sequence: TGTGCCAGCAGCGTAGACTTCAGGGTCCGGACTGAAGCTTTCTTT. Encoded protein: CASSVDFRVRTEAFF.